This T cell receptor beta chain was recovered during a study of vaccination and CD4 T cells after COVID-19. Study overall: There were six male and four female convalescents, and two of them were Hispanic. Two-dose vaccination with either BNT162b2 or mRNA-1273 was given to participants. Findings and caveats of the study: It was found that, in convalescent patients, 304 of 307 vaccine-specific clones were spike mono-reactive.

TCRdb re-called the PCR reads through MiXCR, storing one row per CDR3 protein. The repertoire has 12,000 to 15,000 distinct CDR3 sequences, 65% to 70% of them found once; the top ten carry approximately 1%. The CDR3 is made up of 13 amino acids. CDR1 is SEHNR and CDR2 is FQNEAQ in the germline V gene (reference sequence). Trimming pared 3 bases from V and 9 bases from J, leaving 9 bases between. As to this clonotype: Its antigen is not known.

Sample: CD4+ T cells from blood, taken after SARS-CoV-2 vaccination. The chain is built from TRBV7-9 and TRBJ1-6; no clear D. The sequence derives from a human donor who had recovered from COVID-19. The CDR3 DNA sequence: TGTGCCAGCAGCTTGGAGGGTAGTTCACCCCTCCACTTT. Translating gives CASSLEGSSPLHF.